What follows are 23 T cell receptor beta chains derived from one specimen sequenced in a study of T cells in Graves' hyperthyroidism and ophthalmopathy. RNA transcripts served as the template for amplifying TCR beta CDR3 regions. Using the HTBI primer set, a first-round RT-PCR was run on the TCR CDR3. TCRdb reanalysed the multiplex PCR reads using MiXCR and keeps one entry per CDR3 protein. The top ten hold roughly 32% of the sample, which has around 200,000 distinct CDR3 sequences, approximately 15% seen once. The sample was blood. These receptors were taken from a woman aged 45 to 65 with Graves' hyperthyroidism.

With respect to this clonotype: Germline and junction disagree at one end, which may indicate a read error. The V call is TRBV4-1, the J call TRBJ1-1; TRBD1 might be the D (6 bases). CDR3 length: 13 amino acids. Germline V gives CDR1 MGHRA, CDR2 YSYEKL. The CDR3: CASSYFGDTGAFF. CDR3 sequence (DNA): TGCGCCAGCAGTTACTTTGGGGACACTGGAGCTTTCTTT.

Many counts were recorded for this clonotype. J is TRBJ1-5 and V is TRBV6-1; D is possibly TRBD1 (5 bases). This CDR3 has 13 amino acids. Germline V gives CDR1 MNHNS, CDR2 SASEGT. With 5 bases removed from V and 11 bases from J, the gap between germline ends came to 16 bases. CDR3 in amino acids: CASSKEGTGAQHF. Written as DNA, the CDR3 is TGTGCCAGCAGTAAAGAGGGGACCGGGGCCCAGCATTTT.

In this sample, this clonotype turned up many times. The chain links TRBV6-2 or TRBV6-3 to TRBJ1-1; D remains unclear. Trimming took off 2 bases at V and 3 bases at J, with 13 bases between the two ends. The length of the CDR3 is 15 residues. CDR1 is MNHEY, CDR2 SVGEGT, per germline. CDR3 residues: CASSYDQWGDTEAFF. CDR3 nucleotide sequence: TGTGCCAGCAGTTACGATCAGTGGGGAGACACTGAAGCTTTCTTT.

This clonotype was counted ten times or more. This chain connects TRBV27 to TRBJ2-1; TRBD2 matches 10 bases. This CDR3 region has 15 residues. Unmatched junction bases numbered 11, after V lost 7 bases and J lost 8 bases. CDR1 is MNHEY and CDR2 is SMNVEV in the germline V gene (reference sequence). The CDR3 nucleotides are TGTGCCAGCATAGAGCGGGGGGGCGCCTGGGATGAGCAGTTCTTC. This translates into CASIERGGAWDEQFF.

About this clonotype itself: Since no conserved phenylalanine or tryptophan closes the CDR3, a read error is the likely cause. The genes are TRBV7-9 and TRBJ2-4; possible D gene TRBD2, 6 bases. CDR1 is SEHNR, CDR2 FQNEAQ, per germline (reference sequence). The length of the CDR3 is 14 residues. Trimming stripped 3 bases from V and 6 bases from J, with 12 bases between. The CDR3 region has the DNA TGTGCCAGCAGCTTCCGGGGGATTGGAAACATTCAGTACCTC. Translated, it gives CASSFRGIGNIQYL.

This clonotype was seen repeatedly, ten times or more. The rearrangement uses TRBV12-3 or TRBV12-4 and TRBJ2-1; 7 nucleotides align to TRBD2. The CDR3 is 16 amino acids. The V and J ends lost 4 bases and 4 bases, in that order; junction bases with no gene match: 10. In DNA form, the CDR3 reads TGTGCCAGCAGTTCACAGGCGGGACTAACATACAATGAGCAGTTCTTC. It encodes CASSSQAGLTYNEQFF.

This clonotype occurred many times. V gene TRBV9 combines with J gene TRBJ1-2, with no clear D. CDR1 is SGDLS, CDR2 YYNGEE, per germline. The CDR3 runs 15 residues. Trimming left V 4 bases short and J 4 bases short, with 17 bases between. CDR3 residues: CASSSSGEEGYGYTF. The CDR3 DNA is TGTGCCAGCAGCTCTAGCGGGGAGGAGGGCTATGGCTACACCTTC.

This clonotype showed up just a few times. The J gene is TRBJ2-1, the V gene TRBV30, with D possibly TRBD2 on 6 matching bases. CDR1 and CDR2 from the germline V gene are GTSNPN and SVGIG (reference sequence). Between the trimmed V and J ends, which lost 5 bases and 6 bases, there was a span of 17 bases. This CDR3 is built from 14 residues. CDR3 region: CAWGRGSGFNEQFF. As DNA, the CDR3 is TGTGCCTGGGGTCGAGGTAGCGGATTCAATGAGCAGTTCTTC.

This clonotype was recorded many times. The V gene is TRBV6-1, the J gene TRBJ2-7; TRBD2 aligns across 11 bases. The CDR3 length is 15 residues. CDR1 and CDR2 from the germline V gene are MNHNS and SASEGT. V shed 5 bases and J 4 bases; nucleotides not matched to a gene: 7. CDR3 DNA sequence: TGTGCCAGCAGTTCTTATAGCGGGGGGGATTACGAGCAGTACTTC. Its translation is CASSSYSGGDYEQYF.

This clonotype has a handful of counts. The J gene is TRBJ1-2, the V gene TRBV5-1; tentatively, D is TRBD1 (5 bases). The CDR3 runs to 15 residues. The germline V gene has CDR1 SGHRS and CDR2 YFSETQ. V was pared by 1 base and J by 4 bases, with 14 bases between. Written as DNA, the CDR3 is TGCGCCAGCAGCTTGACAAACGGGGGAGGCTATGGCTACACCTTC. Translation gives CASSLTNGGGYGYTF.

This clonotype was counted between two and nine times. The CDR3 DNA is TGTGCCAGCAGCCAAGGGGCGGCAGGGGATGGCTACACCTTC. Protein product: CASSQGAAGDGYTF. The chain combines TRBV3-1 with TRBJ1-2, with a weak D call TRBD1 (6 bases). Germline CDR1 reads LGHDT; CDR2 reads YNNKEL (reference sequence). The CDR3 totals 14 residues. The germline V and J ends were trimmed by 1 base and 6 bases, with 12 bases remaining between them.

This clonotype occurred many times. The V gene is TRBV9, the J gene TRBJ2-3; D unresolved. The CDR3 contains 13 residues. Germline-derived CDR1 and CDR2 are SGDLS and YYNGEE. V was shortened by 0 bases and J by 2 bases, with 4 bases between the two germline ends. In DNA form, the CDR3 reads TGTGCCAGCAGCGTAGACCTCACAGATACGCAGTATTTT. Translated, it gives CASSVDLTDTQYF. Looking up the rest from reference TRBV9 and TRBJ2-3 gives the full variable domain: DSGVTQTPKHLITATGQRVTLRCSPRSGDLSVYWYQQSLDQGLQFLIQYYNGEERAKGNILERFSAQQFPDLHSELNLSSLELGDSALYFCASSVDLTDTQYFGPGTRLTVL.

The rearrangement uses TRBV7-8 and TRBJ1-5, with D possibly matching TRBD1 (5 bases). The germline V gene encodes CDR1 SGHVS and CDR2 FQNEAQ. The CDR3 totals 16 residues. Trimming took off 8 bases at V and 0 bases at J, with 17 bases between the two ends. CDR3 sequence: CASSRGYVDSNQPQHF. The CDR3 DNA follows: TGTGCCAGCTCTAGGGGCTACGTAGATAGCAATCAGCCCCAGCATTTT.

The chain has TRBV28 and TRBJ2-2; TRBD2 matches at 15 bases. The CDR3 sequence is 16 residues long. Germline CDR1 MDHEN, CDR2 SYDVKM. V lost 5 bases, J lost 5 bases, and 3 bases stayed unmatched. CDR3: CASSGGLAGGTGELFF. In nucleotides, the CDR3 is TGTGCCAGCAGTGGGGGACTAGCGGGAGGAACCGGGGAGCTGTTTTTT.

This clonotype was observed at least ten times. The chain joins TRBV7-2 to TRBJ2-7; TRBD2 matches at 8 bases. With 3 bases clipped from V and 3 bases from J, the junction kept 4 bases outside the gene matches. CDR3 length equals 14 residues. Germline lookup yields CDR1 SGHTA and CDR2 FQGNSA. DNA for the CDR3: TGTGCCAGCAGCTTTCAAGCGGGGGTCTACGAGCAGTACTTC. Translation gives CASSFQAGVYEQYF. Looking up the rest from reference TRBV7-2 and TRBJ2-7 gives the full variable domain: GAGVSQSPSNKVTEKGKDVELRCDPISGHTALYWYRQSLGQGLEFLIYFQGNSAPDKSGLPSDRFSAERTGGSVSTLTIQRTQQEDSAVYLCASSFQAGVYEQYFGPGTRLTVT.

The gene calls are TRBV12-3 or TRBV12-4 and TRBJ2-1, with D unresolved. The CDR3 contains 11 residues. V was shortened by 5 bases and J by 9 bases, with 8 bases between the two germline ends. CDR3 sequence: CASSDLGEQFF. DNA of the CDR3: TGTGCCAGCAGTGATTTGGGTGAGCAGTTCTTC.

This clonotype was picked up many times. The V gene is TRBV11-3, the J gene TRBJ1-6; D gene uncertain. With 5 bases removed from V and 7 bases from J, the gap between germline ends came to 9 bases. The CDR3 has 13 residues. Looked up from germline, CDR1 is SGHNT and CDR2 is YENEEA. CDR3 DNA: TGTGCCAGCAGCCAAACACAGAATTCACCCCTCCACTTT. Translated: CASSQTQNSPLHF.

This clonotype was observed at least ten times. J is TRBJ1-2 and V is TRBV24-1; 9 positions match TRBD1. Germline trimming cut 4 bases from V and 2 bases from J; bases unmatched to any gene: 4. Germline V gene data show CDR1 as KGHDR and CDR2 as SFDVKD. CDR3 length equals 15 residues. Here the CDR3 reads CATSETGGPNYGYTF. The DNA for the CDR3 is TGTGCCACCAGTGAAACAGGGGGCCCGAACTATGGCTACACCTTC.

This clonotype has ten or more counts. The genes are TRBV5-1 and TRBJ2-7, with 8 positions matching TRBD1. The CDR3 contains 18 residues. V lost 3 bases and J lost 1; bases outside the gene matches: 15. Per germline, CDR1 SGHRS and CDR2 YFSETQ. CDR3: CASSSWTGQPGLSYEQYF. CDR3 DNA sequence: TGCGCCAGCAGCTCGTGGACAGGGCAACCAGGCTTATCCTACGAGCAGTACTTC.

This clonotype was seen only a few times. The genes are TRBV20-1 and TRBJ1-5; D is perhaps TRBD1 (5 bases). Germline CDR1 DFQATT, CDR2 SNEGSKA (reference sequence). Trimming cost V 0 bases and J 0 bases, with 18 bases left between them. The CDR3 spans 18 residues. The CDR3, as DNA: TGCAGTGCTAGAGATATGAACCCGGGGGGTCTTAGCAATCAGCCCCAGCATTTT. Its translation is CSARDMNPGGLSNQPQHF.

This chain uses TRBV19 with TRBJ1-5; the D is unclear. The V gene lost 2 bases and the J gene lost 2 bases, with 4 bases spanning the gap. This CDR3 region has 13 residues. The germline V gene encodes CDR1 LNHDA and CDR2 SQIVND (reference sequence). CDR3 amino acids: CASSIMGNQPQHF. CDR3 nucleotides: TGTGCCAGTAGTATAATGGGCAATCAGCCCCAGCATTTT.

This clonotype was seen a handful of times. This may be a read error, as it is one base from a much larger clone. This chain links TRBV6-2 or TRBV6-3 with TRBJ2-3, with D maybe TRBD2 (5 bases). The CDR3 loop spans 14 amino acids. CDR1 MNHEY and CDR2 SVGEGT come from the germline V gene. V was clipped by 11 bases and J by 2 bases, with 17 bases between them. CDR3 residues: CACDAAGPTDTQYF. CDR3 DNA: TGTGCCTGCGACGCGGCGGGCCCCACAGATACGCAGTATTTT.

This clonotype was counted many times. V and J are TRBV7-2 and TRBJ1-1, with D maybe TRBD1 (6 bases). Trimming removed 4 bases at V and 4 bases at J, with 13 bases between. There are 14 residues in the CDR3. The germline V gene has CDR1 SGHTA and CDR2 FQGNSA. The CDR3 sequence is CASSSQGSTTEAFF. Here the CDR3 DNA reads TGTGCCAGCAGCTCCCAGGGGAGCACCACTGAAGCTTTCTTT. Looking up the rest from reference TRBV7-2 and TRBJ1-1 gives the full variable domain: GAGVSQSPSNKVTEKGKDVELRCDPISGHTALYWYRQSLGQGLEFLIYFQGNSAPDKSGLPSDRFSAERTGGSVSTLTIQRTQQEDSAVYLCASSSQGSTTEAFFGQGTRLTVV.